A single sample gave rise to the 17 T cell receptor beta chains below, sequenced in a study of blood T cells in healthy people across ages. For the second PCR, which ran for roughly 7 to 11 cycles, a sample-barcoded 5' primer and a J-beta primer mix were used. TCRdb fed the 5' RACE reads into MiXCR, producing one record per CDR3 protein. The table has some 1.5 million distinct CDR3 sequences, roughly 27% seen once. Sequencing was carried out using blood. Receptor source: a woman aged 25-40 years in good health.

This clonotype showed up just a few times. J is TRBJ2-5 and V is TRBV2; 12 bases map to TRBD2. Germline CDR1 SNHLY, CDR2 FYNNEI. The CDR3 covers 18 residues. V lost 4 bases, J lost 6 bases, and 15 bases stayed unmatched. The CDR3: CASSATSGGGAARQTQYF. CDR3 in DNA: TGTGCCAGCAGTGCGACTAGCGGGGGTGGCGCGGCCCGACAGACCCAGTACTTC.

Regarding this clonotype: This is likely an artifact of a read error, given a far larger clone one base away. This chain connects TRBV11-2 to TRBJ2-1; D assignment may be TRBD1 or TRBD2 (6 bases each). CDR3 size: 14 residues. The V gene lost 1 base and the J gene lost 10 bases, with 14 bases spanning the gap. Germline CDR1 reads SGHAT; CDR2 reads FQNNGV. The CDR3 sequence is CASSLGGGTYEQFF. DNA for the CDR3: TGTGCCAGCAGCTTAGGAGGGGGGACCTACGAGCAGTTCTTC. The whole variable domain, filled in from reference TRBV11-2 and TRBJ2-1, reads EAGVAQSPRYKIIEKRQSVAFWCNPISGHATLYWYQQILGQGPKLLIQFQNNGVVDDSQLPKDRFSAERLKGVDSTLKIQPAKLEDSAVYLCASSLGGGTYEQFFGPGTRLTVL.

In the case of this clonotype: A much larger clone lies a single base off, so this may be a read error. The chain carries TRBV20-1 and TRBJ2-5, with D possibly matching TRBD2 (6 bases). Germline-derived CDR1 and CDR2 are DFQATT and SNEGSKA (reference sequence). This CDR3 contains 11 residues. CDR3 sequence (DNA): TGCAGGGCTAGAGATAGGAGGGCCCAGTACTTC. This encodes CRARDRRAQYF.

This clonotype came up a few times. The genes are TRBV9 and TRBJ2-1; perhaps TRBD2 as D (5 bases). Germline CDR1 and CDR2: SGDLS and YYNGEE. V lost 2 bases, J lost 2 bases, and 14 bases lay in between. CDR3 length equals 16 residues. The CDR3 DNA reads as TGTGCCAGCAGCGTTGAGGGCGGGCCTACCTACAATGAGCAGTTCTTC. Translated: CASSVEGGPTYNEQFF.

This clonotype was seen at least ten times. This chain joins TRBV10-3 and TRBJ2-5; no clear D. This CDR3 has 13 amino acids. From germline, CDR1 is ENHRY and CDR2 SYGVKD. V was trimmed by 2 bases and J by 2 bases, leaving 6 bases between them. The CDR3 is CAISESDQETQYF. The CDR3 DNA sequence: TGTGCCATCAGTGAGAGCGATCAAGAGACCCAGTACTTC.

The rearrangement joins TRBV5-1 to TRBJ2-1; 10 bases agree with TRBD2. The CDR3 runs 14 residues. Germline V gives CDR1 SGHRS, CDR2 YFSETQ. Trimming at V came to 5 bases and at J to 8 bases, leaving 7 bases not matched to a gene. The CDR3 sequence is CASRPTSGMDEQFF. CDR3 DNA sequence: TGCGCCAGCAGACCCACTAGCGGGATGGATGAGCAGTTCTTC.

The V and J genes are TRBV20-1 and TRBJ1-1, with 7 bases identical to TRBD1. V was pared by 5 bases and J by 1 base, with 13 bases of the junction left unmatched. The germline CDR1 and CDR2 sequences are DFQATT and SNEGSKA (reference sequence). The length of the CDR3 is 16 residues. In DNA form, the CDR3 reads TGCAGTGCTCCCCGGGACAGTCAACTGGGGAACACTGAAGCTTTCTTT. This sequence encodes CSAPRDSQLGNTEAFF.

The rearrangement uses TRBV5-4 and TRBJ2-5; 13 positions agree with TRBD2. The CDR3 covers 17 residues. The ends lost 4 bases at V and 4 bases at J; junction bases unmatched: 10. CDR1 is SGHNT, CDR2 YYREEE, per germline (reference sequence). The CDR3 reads CASSPRTSGGRGETQYF. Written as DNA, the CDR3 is TGTGCCAGCAGCCCTCGGACTAGCGGGGGCCGGGGAGAGACCCAGTACTTC.

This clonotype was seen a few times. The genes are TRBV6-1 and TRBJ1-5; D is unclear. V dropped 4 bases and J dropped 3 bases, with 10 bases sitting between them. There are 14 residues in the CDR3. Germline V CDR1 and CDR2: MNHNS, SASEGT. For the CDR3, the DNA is TGTGCCAGCAGTGTGACCCAGGTCAATCAGCCCCAGCATTTT. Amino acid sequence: CASSVTQVNQPQHF.

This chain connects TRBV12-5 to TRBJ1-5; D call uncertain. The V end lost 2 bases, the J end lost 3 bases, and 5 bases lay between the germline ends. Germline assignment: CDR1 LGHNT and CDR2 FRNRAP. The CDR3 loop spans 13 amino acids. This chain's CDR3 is CASGLTFNQPQHF. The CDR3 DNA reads TGTGCTAGTGGTTTGACGTTCAATCAGCCCCAGCATTTT.

For the CDR3, the DNA is TGTGCCAGCAGCACTCTAGCGGGGACACCCTACAATGAGCAGTACTTC. It encodes CASSTLAGTPYNEQYF. The chain links TRBV7-2 to TRBJ2-4; 9 nucleotides agree with TRBD2. V was clipped by 5 bases and J by 13 bases; unmatched bases: 18. Germline values: CDR1 SGHTA, CDR2 FQGNSA. This CDR3 comprises 16 residues.

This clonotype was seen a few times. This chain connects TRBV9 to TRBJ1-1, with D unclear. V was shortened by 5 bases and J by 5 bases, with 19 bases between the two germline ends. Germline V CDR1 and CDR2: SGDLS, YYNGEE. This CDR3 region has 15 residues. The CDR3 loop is CASRDLGNLGTEAFF. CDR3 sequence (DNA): TGTGCCAGCAGAGACTTAGGGAACCTGGGGACTGAAGCTTTCTTT.

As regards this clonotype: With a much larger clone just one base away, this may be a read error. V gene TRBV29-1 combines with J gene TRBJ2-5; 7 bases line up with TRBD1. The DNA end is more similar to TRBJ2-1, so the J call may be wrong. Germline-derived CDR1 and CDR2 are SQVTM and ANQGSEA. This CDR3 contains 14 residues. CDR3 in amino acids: CSVEARGRQETQFF. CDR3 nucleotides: TGCAGCGTTGAAGCGAGGGGGCGGCAAGAGACCCAGTTCTTC.

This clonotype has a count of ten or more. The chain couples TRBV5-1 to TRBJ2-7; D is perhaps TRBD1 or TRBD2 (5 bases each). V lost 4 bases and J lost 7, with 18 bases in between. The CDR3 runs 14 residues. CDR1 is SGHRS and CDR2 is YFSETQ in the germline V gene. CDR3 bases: TGCGCCAGCAGCCGCCGGGACCCAGCAAGGGAGCAGTACTTC. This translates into CASSRRDPAREQYF.

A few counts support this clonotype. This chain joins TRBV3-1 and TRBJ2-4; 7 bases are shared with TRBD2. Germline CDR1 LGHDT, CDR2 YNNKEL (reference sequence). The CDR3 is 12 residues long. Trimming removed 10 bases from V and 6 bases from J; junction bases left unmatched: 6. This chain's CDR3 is CATGSGGNIQYF. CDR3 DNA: TGTGCCACCGGATCGGGAGGAAACATTCAGTACTTC.

The CDR3 protein is CASSLLPNGSSGGNTSTDTQYF. The CDR3 DNA is TGTGCCAGCAGCTTGCTACCGAACGGGAGTAGCGGGGGGAACACTAGCACAGATACGCAGTATTTT. The gene calls are TRBV7-4 and TRBJ2-3, with 10 bases matching TRBD2. This CDR3 comprises 22 residues. Trimming took 3 bases from V and 0 from J; bases not matched to a gene: 21. CDR1 is SGHVT and CDR2 is SQSDAQ in the germline V gene.

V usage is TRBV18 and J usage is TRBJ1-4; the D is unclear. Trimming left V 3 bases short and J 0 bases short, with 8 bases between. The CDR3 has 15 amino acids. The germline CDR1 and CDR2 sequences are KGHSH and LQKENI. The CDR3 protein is CASSPQVPTNEKLFF. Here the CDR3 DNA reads TGTGCCAGCTCACCGCAGGTCCCAACTAATGAAAAACTGTTTTTT.